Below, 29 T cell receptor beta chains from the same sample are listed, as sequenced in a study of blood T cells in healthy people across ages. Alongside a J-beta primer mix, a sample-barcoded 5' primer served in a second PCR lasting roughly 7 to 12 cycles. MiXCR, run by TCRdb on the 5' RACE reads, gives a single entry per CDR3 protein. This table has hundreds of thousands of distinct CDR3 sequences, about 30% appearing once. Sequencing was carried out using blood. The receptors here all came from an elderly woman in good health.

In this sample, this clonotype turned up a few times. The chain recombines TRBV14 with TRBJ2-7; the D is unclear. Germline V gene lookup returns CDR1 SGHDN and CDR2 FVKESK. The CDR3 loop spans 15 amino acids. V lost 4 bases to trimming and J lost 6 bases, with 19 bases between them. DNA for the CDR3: TGTGCCAGCAGCCTTAGATTGGATCTCCGTACCGAGCAGTACTTC. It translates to CASSLRLDLRTEQYF.

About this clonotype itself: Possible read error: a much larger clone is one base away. The CDR3 loop is CASNRTLHEQYF. The CDR3 DNA sequence: TGTGCCAGCAACAGGACTCTTCACGAGCAGTACTTC. The rearrangement joins TRBV12-3 or TRBV12-4 to TRBJ2-7; either TRBD1 or TRBD2 may fit D (5 bases each). Trimming took 7 bases from V and 5 from J, leaving 12 bases between them. The CDR3 has 12 amino acids.

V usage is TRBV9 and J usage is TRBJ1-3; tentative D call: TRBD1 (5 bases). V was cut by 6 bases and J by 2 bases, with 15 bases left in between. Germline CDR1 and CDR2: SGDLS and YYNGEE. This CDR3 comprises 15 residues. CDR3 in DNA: TGTGCCAGCACCAAGGCGGCAGGGCCTGGAAACACCATATATTTT. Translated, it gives CASTKAAGPGNTIYF.

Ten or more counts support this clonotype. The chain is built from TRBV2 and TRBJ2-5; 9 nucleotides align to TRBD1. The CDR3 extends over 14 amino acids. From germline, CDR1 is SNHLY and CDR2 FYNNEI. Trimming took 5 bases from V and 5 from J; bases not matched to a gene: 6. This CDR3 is CASSRTGVLETQYF. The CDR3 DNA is TGTGCCAGCAGTAGGACAGGGGTTCTTGAGACCCAGTACTTC. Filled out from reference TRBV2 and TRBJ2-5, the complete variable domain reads EPEVTQTPSHQVTQMGQEVILRCVPISNHLYFYWYRQILGQKVEFLVSFYNNEISEKSEIFDDQFSVERPDGSNFTLKIRSTKLEDSAMYFCASSRTGVLETQYFGPGTRLLVL.

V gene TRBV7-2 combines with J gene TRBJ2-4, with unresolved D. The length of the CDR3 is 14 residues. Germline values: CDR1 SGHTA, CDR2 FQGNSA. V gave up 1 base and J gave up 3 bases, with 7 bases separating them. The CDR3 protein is CASSLGWGKNIQYF. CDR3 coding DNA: TGTGCCAGCAGCTTAGGGTGGGGCAAAAACATTCAGTACTTC.

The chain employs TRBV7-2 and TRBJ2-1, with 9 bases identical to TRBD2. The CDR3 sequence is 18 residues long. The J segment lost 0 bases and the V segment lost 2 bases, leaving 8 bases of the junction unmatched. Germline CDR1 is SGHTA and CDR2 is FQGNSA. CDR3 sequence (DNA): TGTGCCAGCAGCTTAATTTCTCGTAGCGGGAGCTCCTACAATGAGCAGTTCTTC. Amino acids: CASSLISRSGSSYNEQFF.

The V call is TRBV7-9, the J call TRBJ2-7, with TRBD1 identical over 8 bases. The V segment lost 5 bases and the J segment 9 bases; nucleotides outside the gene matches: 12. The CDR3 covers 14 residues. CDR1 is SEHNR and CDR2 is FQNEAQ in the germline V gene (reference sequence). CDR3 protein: CASSLPGTGGVQYF. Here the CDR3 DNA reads TGTGCCAGCAGCCTACCGGGTACAGGGGGAGTGCAGTACTTC.

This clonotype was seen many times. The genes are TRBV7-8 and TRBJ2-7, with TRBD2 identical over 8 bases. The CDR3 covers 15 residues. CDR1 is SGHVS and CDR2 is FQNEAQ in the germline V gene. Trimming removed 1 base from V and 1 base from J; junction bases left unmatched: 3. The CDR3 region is CASSLDRLASYEQYF. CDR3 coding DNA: TGTGCCAGCAGCTTAGACCGACTAGCGTCCTACGAGCAGTACTTC.

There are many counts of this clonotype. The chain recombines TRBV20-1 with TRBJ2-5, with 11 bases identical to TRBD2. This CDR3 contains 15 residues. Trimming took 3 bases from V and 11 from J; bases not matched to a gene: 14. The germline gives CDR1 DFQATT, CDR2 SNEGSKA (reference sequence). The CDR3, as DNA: TGCAGTGCTAGTCTACTAGCGGGGGTAATAGAGGAGCAGTACTTC. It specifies CSASLLAGVIEEQYF.

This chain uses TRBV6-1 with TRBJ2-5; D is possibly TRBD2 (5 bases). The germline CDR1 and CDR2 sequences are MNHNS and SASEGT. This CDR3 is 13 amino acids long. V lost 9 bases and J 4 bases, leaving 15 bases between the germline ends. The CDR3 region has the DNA TGTGCCAGTCAAACGGGGAGCGGAGAGACCCAGTACTTC. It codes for CASQTGSGETQYF.

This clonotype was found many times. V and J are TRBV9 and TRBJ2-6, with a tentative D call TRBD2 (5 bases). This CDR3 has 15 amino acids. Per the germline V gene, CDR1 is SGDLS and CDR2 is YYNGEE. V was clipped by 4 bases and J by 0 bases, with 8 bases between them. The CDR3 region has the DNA TGTGCCAGCAGCCCAACTAGCTCTGGGGCCAACGTCCTGACTTTC. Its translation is CASSPTSSGANVLTF.

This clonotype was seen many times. CDR3 DNA: TGCAGTGCTACCCTAGAGCGGGATGAGCAGTTCTTC. This sequence encodes CSATLERDEQFF. The chain couples TRBV20-1 to TRBJ2-1, with a possible D match to TRBD2 (6 bases). The CDR3 is 12 residues long. Between the trimmed V and J ends, which lost 4 bases and 8 bases, there was a span of 12 bases. CDR1 and CDR2 (germline): DFQATT, SNEGSKA (reference sequence).

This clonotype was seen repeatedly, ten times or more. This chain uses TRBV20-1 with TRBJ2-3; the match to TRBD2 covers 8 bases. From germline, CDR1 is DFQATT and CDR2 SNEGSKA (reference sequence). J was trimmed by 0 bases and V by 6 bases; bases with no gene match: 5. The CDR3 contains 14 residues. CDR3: CSALTSASTDTQYF. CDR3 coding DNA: TGCAGTGCCCTGACTAGCGCCAGCACAGATACGCAGTATTTT.

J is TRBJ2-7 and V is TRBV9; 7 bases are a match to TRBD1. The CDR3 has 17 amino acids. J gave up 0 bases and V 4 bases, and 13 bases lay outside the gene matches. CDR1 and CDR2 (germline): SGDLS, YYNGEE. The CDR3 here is CASSRNPTGMASYEQYF. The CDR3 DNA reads TGTGCCAGCAGCCGAAATCCGACAGGGATGGCCTCCTACGAGCAGTACTTC.

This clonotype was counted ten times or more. DNA of the CDR3: TGTGCCAGCAGCGCCGGCCAGTTGGGGGATACGCAGTATTTT. Its protein is CASSAGQLGDTQYF. The chain carries TRBV7-3 and TRBJ2-3; D is unresolved. There are 14 residues in the CDR3. V was shortened by 5 bases and J by 6 bases, with 15 bases between the two germline ends. Germline CDR1 reads SGHTA; CDR2 reads FQGTGA.

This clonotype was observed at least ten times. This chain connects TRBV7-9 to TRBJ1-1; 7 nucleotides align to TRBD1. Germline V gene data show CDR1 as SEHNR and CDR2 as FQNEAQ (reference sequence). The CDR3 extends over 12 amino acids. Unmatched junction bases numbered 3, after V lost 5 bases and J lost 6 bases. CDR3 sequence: CASSPGGSEAFF. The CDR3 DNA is TGTGCCAGCAGCCCAGGGGGGTCTGAAGCTTTCTTT.

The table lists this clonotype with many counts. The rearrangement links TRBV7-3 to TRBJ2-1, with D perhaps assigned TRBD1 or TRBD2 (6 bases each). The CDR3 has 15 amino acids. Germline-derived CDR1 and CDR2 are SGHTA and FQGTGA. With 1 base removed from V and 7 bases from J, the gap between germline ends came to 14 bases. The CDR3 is CASSLKGGGGNEQFF. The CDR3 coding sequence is TGTGCCAGCAGCTTAAAGGGGGGTGGGGGAAATGAGCAGTTCTTC.

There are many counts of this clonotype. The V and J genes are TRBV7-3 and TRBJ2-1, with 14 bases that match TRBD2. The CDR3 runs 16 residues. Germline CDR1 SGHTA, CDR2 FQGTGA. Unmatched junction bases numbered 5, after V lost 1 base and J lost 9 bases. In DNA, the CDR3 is TGTGCCAGCAGCTTAAGTGGGACTAGCGGGGGCAGTGAGCAGTTCTTC. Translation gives CASSLSGTSGGSEQFF.

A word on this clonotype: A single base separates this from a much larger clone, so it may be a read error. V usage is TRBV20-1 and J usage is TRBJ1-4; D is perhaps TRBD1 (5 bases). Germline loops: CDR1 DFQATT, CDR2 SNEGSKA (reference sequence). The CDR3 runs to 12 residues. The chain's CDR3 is CSAHGRGEKRFF. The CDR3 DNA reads TGCAGTGCCCACGGGCGGGGGGAAAAACGGTTTTTT.

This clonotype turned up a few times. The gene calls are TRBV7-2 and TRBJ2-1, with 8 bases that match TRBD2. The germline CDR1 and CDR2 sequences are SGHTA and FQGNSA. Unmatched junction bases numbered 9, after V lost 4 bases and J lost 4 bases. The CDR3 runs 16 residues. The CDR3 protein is CASSSSRAGAYNEQFF. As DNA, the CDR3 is TGTGCCAGCAGCTCCTCTCGAGCGGGGGCATACAATGAGCAGTTCTTC.

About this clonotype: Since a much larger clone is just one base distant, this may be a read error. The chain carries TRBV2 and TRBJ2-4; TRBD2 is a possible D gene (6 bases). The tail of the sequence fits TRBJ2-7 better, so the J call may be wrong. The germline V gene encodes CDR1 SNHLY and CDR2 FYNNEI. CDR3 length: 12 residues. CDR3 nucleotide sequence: TGTACCAGCAGGAGGAGGGGCTACGAGCAGTACTTC. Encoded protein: CTSRRRGYEQYF.

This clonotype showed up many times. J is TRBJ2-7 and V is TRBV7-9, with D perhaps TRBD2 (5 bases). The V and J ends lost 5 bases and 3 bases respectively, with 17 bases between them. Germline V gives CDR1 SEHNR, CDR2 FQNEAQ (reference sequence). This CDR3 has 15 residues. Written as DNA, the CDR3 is TGTGCCAGCAGCCCAGTCGGGGTTACTTTCTACGAGCAGTACTTC. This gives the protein CASSPVGVTFYEQYF.

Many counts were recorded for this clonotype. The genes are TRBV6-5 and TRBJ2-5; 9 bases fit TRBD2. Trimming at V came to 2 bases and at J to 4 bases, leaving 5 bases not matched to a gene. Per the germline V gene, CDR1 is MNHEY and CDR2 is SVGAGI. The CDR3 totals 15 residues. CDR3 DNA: TGTGCCAGCAGTTACCGGAAGCGGGGGGTAGAGACCCAGTACTTC. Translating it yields CASSYRKRGVETQYF.

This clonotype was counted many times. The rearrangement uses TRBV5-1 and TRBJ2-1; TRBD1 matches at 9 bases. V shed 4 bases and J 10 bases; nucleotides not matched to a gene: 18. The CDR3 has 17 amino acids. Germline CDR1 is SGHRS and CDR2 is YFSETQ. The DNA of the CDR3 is TGCGCCAGCAGCCCCACTTCGGACAGGGGCTTACCAGGGGAGCAGTTCTTC. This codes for CASSPTSDRGLPGEQFF.

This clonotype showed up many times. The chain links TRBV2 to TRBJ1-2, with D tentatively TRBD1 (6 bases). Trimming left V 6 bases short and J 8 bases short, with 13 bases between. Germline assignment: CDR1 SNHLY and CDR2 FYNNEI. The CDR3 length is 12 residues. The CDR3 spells CASSATRGGYTF. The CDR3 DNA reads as TGTGCCAGCAGCGCCACCAGGGGCGGCTACACCTTC.

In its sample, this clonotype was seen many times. The CDR3: CASSLERQYNEQFF. In DNA form, the CDR3 reads TGTGCCAGCAGCTTGGAGCGACAATACAATGAGCAGTTCTTC. The gene calls are TRBV5-4 and TRBJ2-1; D is undetermined. Per germline, CDR1 SGHNT and CDR2 YYREEE (reference sequence). Trimming took 0 bases from V and 4 from J, leaving 8 bases between them. This CDR3 has 14 residues.

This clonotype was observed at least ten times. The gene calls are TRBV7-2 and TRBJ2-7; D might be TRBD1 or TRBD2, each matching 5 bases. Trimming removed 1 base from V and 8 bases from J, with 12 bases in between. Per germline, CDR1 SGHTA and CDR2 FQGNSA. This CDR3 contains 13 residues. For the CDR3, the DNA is TGTGCCAGCAGCTTAGGGGGACCTGGTCAGCAGTACTTC. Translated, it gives CASSLGGPGQQYF.

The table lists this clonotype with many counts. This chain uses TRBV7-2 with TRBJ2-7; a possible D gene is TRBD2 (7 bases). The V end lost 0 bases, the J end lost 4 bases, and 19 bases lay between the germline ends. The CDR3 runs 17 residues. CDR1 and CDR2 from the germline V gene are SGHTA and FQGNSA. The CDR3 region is CASSLAGEGGPSYEQYF. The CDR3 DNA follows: TGTGCCAGCAGCTTAGCGGGGGAGGGGGGGCCAAGTTACGAGCAGTACTTC.

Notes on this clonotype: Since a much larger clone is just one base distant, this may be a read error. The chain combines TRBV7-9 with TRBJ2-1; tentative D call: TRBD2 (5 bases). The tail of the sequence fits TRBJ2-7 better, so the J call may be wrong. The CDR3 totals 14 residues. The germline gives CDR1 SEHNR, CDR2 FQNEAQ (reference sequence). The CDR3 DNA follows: TGTGCCAGCAGCTCCGGACTTCTTATCGATGAGCAGTACTTC. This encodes CASSSGLLIDEQYF.